These 25 T cell receptor beta chains were sequenced from one sample in a study of blood T cell repertoires in COVID-19. TCRdb keeps only in-frame clones here, not all; method: immunoSEQ multiplex PCR. The profile shows 300,000 or so clones, about 90% of them singletons. Material: peripheral blood. These TCRs come from a woman aged 40 to 55 with acute or convalescent COVID-19.

The rearrangement links TRBV5-4 to TRBJ1-3; 7 bases are shared with TRBD1. In germline, CDR1 is SGHNT, CDR2 YYREEE (reference sequence). The CDR3 runs to 17 residues. After removal of 4 bases from V and 0 bases from J, the junction contained 10 bases not matched to a gene. Here the CDR3 DNA reads TGTGCCAGCAGCCCTCTTCCGGGACAGTTCTCTGGAAACACCATATATTTT. Its protein product is CASSPLPGQFSGNTIYF.

The chain carries TRBV30 and TRBJ1-2, with D possibly TRBD1 on 5 matching bases. The CDR3 runs to 16 residues. The V gene's germline CDR1 is GTSNPN and CDR2 SVGIG (reference sequence). Trimming took off 4 bases at V and 0 bases at J, with 18 bases between the two ends. The CDR3 loop reads CAWNLLGAATNYGYTF. The CDR3 DNA is TGTGCCTGGAATCTATTAGGGGCAGCTACTAACTATGGCTACACCTTC.

The chain recombines TRBV7-2 with TRBJ2-2; D gene uncertain. CDR1 is SGHTA, CDR2 FQGNSA, per germline. The CDR3 spans 14 residues. Trimming took 1 base from V and 3 from J, leaving 6 bases between them. The CDR3 region is CASSLVQHTGELFF. The DNA of the CDR3 is TGTGCCAGCAGCTTAGTACAGCACACCGGGGAGCTGTTTTTT.

The chain carries TRBV28 and TRBJ2-5; 8 nucleotides match TRBD1. The CDR3 runs to 13 residues. The V and J ends lost 6 bases and 3 bases, in that order; junction bases with no gene match: 3. The germline V gene has CDR1 MDHEN and CDR2 SYDVKM. DNA of the CDR3: TGTGCCAGCAGGGACAGGGATAAAGAGACCCAGTACTTC. Amino acids: CASRDRDKETQYF.

This chain connects TRBV5-1 to TRBJ2-1; D is possibly TRBD1 (6 bases). CDR1 SGHRS and CDR2 YFSETQ come from the germline V gene. The germline V and J ends were trimmed by 4 bases and 8 bases, with 16 bases remaining between them. CDR3 length equals 14 residues. The CDR3 bases are TGCGCCAGCAGCGAAAGACAGGCCCGCCATGAGCAGTTCTTC. It specifies CASSERQARHEQFF.

This clone was seen once. DNA of the CDR3: TGTGCCAGTAGTACCGACAGGCTGAACACTGAAGCTTTCTTT. Translating it yields CASSTDRLNTEAFF. This chain uses TRBV19 with TRBJ1-1, with D perhaps TRBD1 (6 bases). The CDR3 loop spans 14 amino acids. Between the trimmed V and J ends, which lost 4 bases and 0 bases, there was a span of 9 bases. Germline V CDR1 and CDR2: LNHDA, SQIVND (reference sequence).

This chain connects TRBV25-1 to TRBJ1-1, with D hard to call. Germline-derived CDR1 and CDR2 are MGHDK and SYGVNS. This CDR3 spans 13 amino acids. Trimming removed 4 bases at V and 3 bases at J, with 9 bases between. The CDR3 region is CASSGAVDTEAFF. CDR3 bases: TGTGCCAGCAGTGGCGCGGTGGACACTGAAGCTTTCTTT.

The gene calls are TRBV5-8 and TRBJ1-3; 8 nucleotides match TRBD1. Germline V gene sequence: CDR1 SGHTS, CDR2 YDEGEE. CDR3 length equals 16 residues. Trimming removed 1 base from V and 4 bases from J; junction bases left unmatched: 7. The CDR3 nucleotides are TGTGCCAGCAGCTTGTACCAGGGGGCGACGGGAAACACCATATATTTT. Amino acid sequence: CASSLYQGATGNTIYF.

The V call is TRBV2, the J call TRBJ1-2; D is possibly TRBD1 (5 bases). The CDR3 length is 12 residues. The ends were cut back, 7 bases at V and 4 bases at J, with 10 bases in the middle. Germline CDR1 and CDR2: SNHLY and FYNNEI. The CDR3 spells CASKQVPYGYTF. CDR3 bases: TGTGCCAGCAAACAGGTCCCCTATGGCTACACCTTC.

The chain is built from TRBV7-3 and TRBJ2-1, with D perhaps TRBD2 (6 bases). The CDR3 contains 15 residues. Between the trimmed V and J ends, which lost 1 base and 2 bases, there was a span of 9 bases. From germline, CDR1 is SGHTA and CDR2 FQGTGA. Written as DNA, the CDR3 is TGTGCCAGCAGCTTAAGTACTAGCCCCTACAATGAGCAGTTCTTC. This gives the protein CASSLSTSPYNEQFF.

The rearrangement joins TRBV2 to TRBJ2-1, with a tentative D call TRBD2 (7 bases). Deletions cut 4 bases from V and 3 bases from J, with 16 bases between. The germline V gene has CDR1 SNHLY and CDR2 FYNNEI. CDR3 size: 16 residues. CDR3 in DNA: TGTGCCAGCAGTGTTGGGAGGGGAGGGGGCTACAATGAGCAGTTCTTC. Translation: CASSVGRGGGYNEQFF.

The chain uses TRBV7-3 and TRBJ2-2; D might be TRBD1 (7 bases). There are 17 residues in the CDR3. The V end was cut by 2 bases, the J end by 4 bases, with 17 bases between. CDR1 and CDR2 (germline): SGHTA, FQGTGA. The CDR3 nucleotides read TGTGCCAGCAGCTTATTTGCTGCAGGGGGAGGCACCGGGGAGCTGTTTTTT. Protein product: CASSLFAAGGGTGELFF. Full variable domain (outside the CDR3, taken from reference TRBV7-3 and TRBJ2-2): GAGVSQTPSNKVTEKGKYVELRCDPISGHTALYWYRQSLGQGPEFLIYFQGTGAADDSGLPNDRFFAVRPEGSVSTLKIQRTERGDSAVYLCASSLFAAGGGTGELFFGEGSRLTVL.

This clone was seen a single time. CDR3 bases: TGTGCCAGCGGTCGCCGTCGGTGGGAAAAACTGTTTTTT. This translates into CASGRRRWEKLFF. The chain joins TRBV12-3 or TRBV12-4 to TRBJ1-4; D is unresolved. Trimming left V 8 bases short and J 8 bases short, with 15 bases between. This CDR3 has 13 residues.

The J gene is TRBJ2-3, the V gene TRBV4-2; 8 bases are a match to TRBD2. The CDR3 spans 14 residues. V lost 4 bases, J lost 4 bases, and 4 bases stayed unmatched. The V gene's germline CDR1 is LGHNA and CDR2 YNFKEQ. The CDR3 loop is CASSPGGLADTQYF. In DNA, the CDR3 is TGTGCCAGCAGCCCGGGGGGGCTGGCAGATACGCAGTATTTT.

V gene TRBV4-1 combines with J gene TRBJ1-4; TRBD1 might be the D (6 bases). There are 16 residues in the CDR3. The V and J ends lost 4 bases and 4 bases respectively, with 16 bases between them. CDR1 is MGHRA and CDR2 is YSYEKL in the germline V gene. The CDR3 region is CASSPQTGHVNEKLFF. CDR3 in DNA: TGCGCCAGCAGCCCACAAACGGGACACGTTAATGAAAAACTGTTTTTT.

This rearrangement joins TRBV7-8 to TRBJ2-1; 11 nucleotides match TRBD2. CDR1 and CDR2 (germline): SGHVS, FQNEAQ. The CDR3 sequence is 14 residues long. V was clipped by 5 bases and J by 9 bases; unmatched bases: 6. The CDR3 protein is CASSLSGGAGEQFF. The CDR3 nucleotides read TGTGCCAGCAGCCTTAGCGGGGGGGCCGGTGAGCAGTTCTTC.

This chain links TRBV20-1 with TRBJ2-3; TRBD2 matches at 7 bases. In germline, CDR1 is DFQATT, CDR2 SNEGSKA (reference sequence). This CDR3 has 14 residues. After removal of 3 bases from V and 0 bases from J, the junction contained 3 bases not matched to a gene. The CDR3 DNA reads as TGCAGTGCTAGTCTGGGGGGGAGCACAGATACGCAGTATTTT. Translation gives CSASLGGSTDTQYF.

The CDR3 loop is CASSRLTGTEVTEAFF. CDR3 nucleotides: TGTGCCAGCAGCAGACTGACCGGGACAGAAGTAACTGAAGCTTTCTTT. The chain carries TRBV7-2 and TRBJ1-1; 7 bases are shared with TRBD1. Germline values: CDR1 SGHTA, CDR2 FQGNSA. The CDR3 runs 16 residues. J gave up 5 bases and V 5 bases, and 14 bases lay outside the gene matches.

The chain couples TRBV6-5 to TRBJ1-1; D is unresolved. The CDR3 consists of 13 residues. Per the germline V gene, CDR1 is MNHEY and CDR2 is SVGAGI. V lost 5 bases to trimming and J lost 6 bases, with 13 bases between them. The DNA for the CDR3 is TGTGCCAGCAGTCTTGACGGACTTGCTGAAGCTTTCTTT. Translated: CASSLDGLAEAFF.

The chain combines TRBV30 with TRBJ1-1, with TRBD1 matching 7 bases. CDR1 GTSNPN and CDR2 SVGIG come from the germline V gene (reference sequence). The CDR3 is 17 amino acids. With V trimmed by 2 bases and J by 1 base, 13 bases remained unmatched. The CDR3 here is CAWSLGQAAPGNTEAFF. CDR3 nucleotide sequence: TGTGCCTGGAGTTTAGGACAGGCCGCCCCTGGGAACACTGAAGCTTTCTTT.

V gene TRBV6-5 combines with J gene TRBJ1-4; D remains unclear. Trimming took off 8 bases at V and 0 bases at J, with 13 bases between the two ends. Germline V lookup: CDR1 MNHEY, CDR2 SVGAGI. CDR3 length: 15 amino acids. CDR3 loop: CASRGTPATNEKLFF. CDR3 DNA sequence: TGTGCCAGCCGGGGAACACCCGCAACTAATGAAAAACTGTTTTTT.

The chain combines TRBV18 with TRBJ2-5, with 7 bases aligning to TRBD1. Per the germline V gene, CDR1 is KGHSH and CDR2 is LQKENI. The CDR3 is 15 residues long. Trimming took 3 bases from V and 1 from J; bases not matched to a gene: 5. CDR3: CASSPSRTGQETQYF. The CDR3 DNA reads as TGTGCCAGCTCACCCTCCCGGACAGGCCAAGAGACCCAGTACTTC.

The V and J genes are TRBV7-6 and TRBJ2-5, with 14 bases that match TRBD2. The CDR3 runs 17 residues. With V trimmed by 5 bases and J by 1 base, 6 bases remained unmatched. Germline V CDR1 and CDR2: SGHVS, FNYEAQ. CDR3: CASSTRLAGGIQETQYF. CDR3 DNA: TGTGCCAGCAGCACCCGACTAGCGGGGGGGATCCAAGAGACCCAGTACTTC.

This rearrangement joins TRBV2 to TRBJ1-1, with unresolved D. The germline gives CDR1 SNHLY, CDR2 FYNNEI. V lost 8 bases and J lost 1, with 14 bases in between. The CDR3 is 14 amino acids. The CDR3 is CASPKNRENTEAFF. CDR3 DNA: TGTGCCAGCCCAAAAAACCGGGAGAACACTGAAGCTTTCTTT.

This chain links TRBV12-3 or TRBV12-4 with TRBJ2-5; 8 bases match TRBD2. Germline trimming cut 11 bases from V and 7 bases from J; bases unmatched to any gene: 12. This CDR3 spans 13 amino acids. For the CDR3, the DNA is TGTGCCGGGGGACTAGACCCGGTTGGGACCCAGTACTTC. Its protein is CAGGLDPVGTQYF.